The following is a T cell receptor (beta chain) sequence with its context. Recruited during active infection, patients (from Seattle) were subsequently followed longitudinally. CDR3 size: 14 residues. Germline CDR1 is SGHRS and CDR2 is YFSETQ. Trimming took 3 bases from V and 11 from J, leaving 18 bases between them. The sample is drawn from a study of blood T cell repertoires in COVID-19. At the level of the study: Acute-phase and convalescent COVID-19 samples originated in the United States, Italy and Spain. PBMCs, B-cell-depleted T cells, or T cells provided the cDNA or gDNA that made up the material.

Original handling: Counts of nucleated cells, estimated from reference gene primer amplification, were obtained. Assay used: immunoSEQ multiplex PCR; TCRdb lists only in-frame clones, some missing. V, J and clone size derive from that table, while D and trimming were established from the DNA sequence. The data contain hundreds of thousands of clones, 89% of them singletons. This receptor was obtained from a woman between 25 and 40 years old with COVID-19, enrolled during active disease. The gene calls are TRBV5-1 and TRBJ2-4, with D perhaps TRBD1 (6 bases). Material for sequencing was peripheral blood. This CDR3 reads CASSSGPGQGVQYF. The CDR3 nucleotides are TGCGCCAGCAGCTCAGGCCCGGGACAAGGGGTTCAGTACTTC.